This T cell receptor beta chain was recorded in a study of T cells in Graves' hyperthyroidism and ophthalmopathy. Germline lookup yields CDR1 LGHDT and CDR2 YNNKEL (reference sequence). V lost 7 bases and J 1 base, leaving 11 bases between the germline ends. This CDR3 region has 13 residues. Authors of the study amplified TCR beta CDR3 regions from RNA transcripts. Carried out on the TCR CDR3, a first-round RT-PCR used the HTBI primer set. TCRdb redid the calling of the multiplex PCR reads with MiXCR, one entry per CDR3 protein. The table shows some 400,000 distinct CDR3 sequences, with over 15% occurring only once. Hyperthyroidism of Graves' type that showed no ophthalmopathy progression within 18 months was stable. This clonotype was picked up many times.

This sequence joins TRBV3-1 and TRBJ2-7; D unclear. Sequencing was done on a sample of blood. This receptor was identified in a woman in her late teens or twenties with Graves' hyperthyroidism. The CDR3 region is CASTGQTSYEQYF. The CDR3, as DNA: TGTGCCAGCACGGGTCAGACTTCCTACGAGCAGTACTTC.